A single sample is the source of the 30 T cell receptor beta chains below, sequenced in a study of early T cells in non-severe SARS-CoV-2 infection. MiXCR, run by TCRdb on the 5' RACE reads, gives a single entry per CDR3 protein. The sample has about 80,000 distinct CDR3 sequences, 8.5% to 10% seen once. Sequencing was carried out using whole blood. Receptor source: an adult who was a healthcare worker with PCR-confirmed SARS-CoV-2 infection or an uninfected control (not recorded which).

V usage is TRBV11-1 and J usage is TRBJ2-1; 8 bases fit TRBD2. The CDR3 has 14 residues. Germline values: CDR1 SGHAT, CDR2 FQDESV (reference sequence). V dropped 4 bases and J dropped 7; count of bases not matched to a gene: 6. This CDR3 reads CASSSWTSRNEQFF. As DNA, the CDR3 is TGTGCCAGCAGCTCGTGGACTAGCAGGAATGAGCAGTTCTTC.

For this clonotype: The junction and the germline gene differ at one end; a read error may be behind it. CDR3 coding DNA: TGTGTCAGCAGCCAAGAAGATACGCAGTATTTT. Its protein product is CVSSQEDTQYF. This rearrangement joins TRBV7-9 to TRBJ2-3; D uncertain. The CDR3 covers 11 residues. Germline V CDR1 and CDR2: SEHNR, FQNEAQ (reference sequence). Full variable domain (outside the CDR3, taken from reference TRBV7-9 and TRBJ2-3): DTGVSQNPRHKITKRGQNVTFRCDPISEHNRLYWYRQTLGQGPEFLTYFQNEAQLEKSRLLSDRFSAERPKGSFSTLEIQRTEQGDSAMYLCVSSQEDTQYFGPGTRLTVL.

In its sample, this clonotype was seen many times. The J gene is TRBJ1-1, the V gene TRBV30; perhaps TRBD1 as D (5 bases). V was shortened by 4 bases and J by 4 bases, with 7 bases between the two germline ends. The germline CDR1 and CDR2 sequences are GTSNPN and SVGIG (reference sequence). There are 11 residues in the CDR3. Here the CDR3 reads CAWTRVTEAFF. The DNA of the CDR3 is TGTGCCTGGACCAGGGTCACTGAAGCTTTCTTT.

At least ten counts were recorded for this clonotype. This chain joins TRBV21-1 and TRBJ1-5; the D call of TRBD1 is as the table states it, not checked on the DNA. TRBV21-1 represents a pseudogene. The CDR3 has 19 amino acids. CDR3 protein: CASSKGGVPPLTRHQPQHF. The CDR3 DNA sequence: TGTGCCAGCAGCAAAGGGGGGGTCCCGCCTCTCACTCGGCATCAGCCCCAGCATTTT.

The genes are TRBV29-1 and TRBJ2-2, with TRBD2 identical over 12 bases. V shed 7 bases and J 5 bases; nucleotides not matched to a gene: 5. Looked up from germline, CDR1 is SQVTM and CDR2 is ANQGSEA. CDR3 length equals 14 residues. The CDR3 region is CSAGLAGNTGELFF. In DNA form, the CDR3 reads TGCAGCGCCGGACTAGCGGGAAATACCGGGGAGCTGTTTTTT.

This clonotype came up many times. The J gene is TRBJ1-1, the V gene TRBV6-6; D gene ambiguous. Germline V gene sequence: CDR1 MNHNY, CDR2 SVGAGI (reference sequence). The V and J ends lost 5 bases and 2 bases respectively, with 18 bases between them. CDR3 length equals 16 residues. The chain's CDR3 is CASSRGGQGSNTEAFF. The CDR3 DNA follows: TGTGCCAGCAGTCGCGGCGGGCAAGGGAGTAACACTGAAGCTTTCTTT.

In this sample, this clonotype turned up a few times. The rearrangement joins TRBV5-1 to TRBJ2-7; D remains unclear. Per germline, CDR1 SGHRS and CDR2 YFSETQ. V was shortened by 2 bases and J by 2 bases, with 17 bases between the two germline ends. This CDR3 is built from 16 residues. The CDR3 nucleotides read TGCGCCAGCAGCTTCGGTTTGATACAGCGTACCTACGAGCAGTACTTC. It yields the protein CASSFGLIQRTYEQYF. Based on the CDR3 plus reference TRBV5-1 and TRBJ2-7, the full variable domain is KAGVTQTPRYLIKTRGQQVTLSCSPISGHRSVSWYQQTPGQGLQFLFEYFSETQRNKGNFPGRFSGRQFSNSRSEMNVSTLELGDSALYLCASSFGLIQRTYEQYFGPGTRLTVT.

V is TRBV10-3 and J is TRBJ2-3; 9 bases fit TRBD2. This CDR3 comprises 17 residues. Germline lookup yields CDR1 ENHRY and CDR2 SYGVKD. J lost 8 bases, V lost 0 bases, and 12 bases had no gene match. The chain's CDR3 is CAISESTSGGWRGTQYF. CDR3 DNA sequence: TGTGCCATCAGTGAGTCGACTAGCGGTGGATGGCGGGGTACGCAGTATTTT.

This clonotype occurred a few times. The V call is TRBV5-4, the J call TRBJ2-1, with TRBD2 identical over 7 bases. The ends lost 4 bases at V and 3 bases at J; junction bases unmatched: 10. The CDR3 totals 16 residues. Germline V gives CDR1 SGHNT, CDR2 YYREEE (reference sequence). CDR3 sequence reads: CASSGRVAGVYNEQFF. The CDR3 nucleotides are TGTGCCAGCAGCGGTAGGGTAGCGGGTGTCTACAATGAGCAGTTCTTC. Full variable domain (outside the CDR3, taken from reference TRBV5-4 and TRBJ2-1): ETGVTQSPTHLIKTRGQQVTLRCSSQSGHNTVSWYQQALGQGPQFIFQYYREEENGRGNFPPRFSGLQFPNYSSELNVNALELDDSALYLCASSGRVAGVYNEQFFGPGTRLTVL.

In its sample, this clonotype was seen many times. The chain joins TRBV12-3 or TRBV12-4 to TRBJ2-1, with TRBD2 matching 8 bases. Trimming removed 5 bases from V and 12 bases from J; junction bases left unmatched: 15. This CDR3 spans 15 amino acids. CDR3 DNA: TGTGCCAGCAGTCCCCTGGGCGGGAGGAAAAAGAGGCAGTTCTTC. This gives the protein CASSPLGGRKKRQFF.

The table lists this clonotype with many counts. J is TRBJ2-2 and V is TRBV19, with 11 nucleotides matching TRBD1. Unmatched junction bases numbered 2, after V lost 3 bases and J lost 5 bases. Germline V gene lookup returns CDR1 LNHDA and CDR2 SQIVND (reference sequence). The CDR3 totals 15 residues. CDR3 protein: CASSIGQGATGELFF. The CDR3 DNA reads TGTGCCAGTAGTATTGGACAGGGGGCGACCGGGGAGCTGTTTTTT.

This clonotype was observed a few times. The chain employs TRBV6-2 or TRBV6-3 and TRBJ1-4; TRBD1 matches 8 bases. The CDR3 is made up of 18 amino acids. Germline V CDR1 and CDR2: MNHEY, SVGEGT. V shed 2 bases, J shed 0 bases, and the junction held 8 bases outside the gene matches. In DNA form, the CDR3 reads TGTGCCAGCAGTTACCCCGGGACAGGCACCACAACTAATGAAAAACTGTTTTTT. This translates into CASSYPGTGTTTNEKLFF.

In its sample, this clonotype was seen many times. V and J are TRBV7-6 and TRBJ2-5; possibly TRBD1 for D (6 bases). The CDR3 is 14 residues long. The V gene lost 3 bases and the J gene lost 4 bases, with 12 bases spanning the gap. Germline values: CDR1 SGHVS, CDR2 FNYEAQ. For the CDR3, the DNA is TGTGCCAGCAGCTTTTACAGGGTCGGAGAGACCCAGTACTTC. Encoded protein: CASSFYRVGETQYF.

The chain is built from TRBV7-3 and TRBJ2-3, with D possibly being TRBD1 or TRBD2 (6 bases each). V dropped 5 bases and J dropped 5 bases, with 14 bases sitting between them. CDR1 SGHTA and CDR2 FQGTGA come from the germline V gene. The CDR3 consists of 14 residues. The CDR3 region has the DNA TGTGCCAGCAGCCTCGTAGGGGGAGGAGATACGCAGTATTTT. Protein sequence: CASSLVGGGDTQYF.

This clonotype was seen repeatedly, ten times or more. DNA for the CDR3: TGTGCCACCAGCATGGGGGCTGGGGCCAACGTCCTGACTTTC. Translation gives CATSMGAGANVLTF. The rearrangement joins TRBV15 to TRBJ2-6; D is perhaps TRBD1 or TRBD2 (5 bases each). Trimming removed 4 bases from V and 2 bases from J, with 6 bases in between. CDR1 and CDR2 from the germline V gene are LNHNV and YYDKDF (reference sequence). The CDR3 loop spans 14 amino acids.

The table lists this clonotype with a few counts. The gene calls are TRBV4-2 and TRBJ2-7; the D call may be TRBD1 or TRBD2 (5 bases each). Deletions cut 1 base from V and 0 bases from J, with 19 bases between. The germline CDR1 and CDR2 sequences are LGHNA and YNFKEQ. This CDR3 is built from 18 residues. CDR3 sequence: CASSQGPGRWGHSYEQYF. The CDR3 DNA reads TGTGCCAGCAGCCAAGGACCGGGGCGCTGGGGTCACTCCTACGAGCAGTACTTC.

V is TRBV7-9 and J is TRBJ2-5, with D unclear. V lost 3 bases to trimming and J lost 1 base, with 3 bases between them. The CDR3 spans 12 residues. CDR1 and CDR2 from the germline V gene are SEHNR and FQNEAQ (reference sequence). CDR3 DNA sequence: TGTGCCAGCAGCTTTGCCCAAGAGACCCAGTACTTC. It yields the protein CASSFAQETQYF.

This clonotype was observed at least ten times. J is TRBJ2-7 and V is TRBV10-3; D is undetermined. V was clipped by 0 bases and J by 0 bases, with 6 bases between them. The CDR3 covers 14 residues. CDR1 ENHRY and CDR2 SYGVKD come from the germline V gene. CDR3 amino acids: CAISESAGSYEQYF. DNA for the CDR3: TGTGCCATCAGTGAGTCGGCAGGCTCCTACGAGCAGTACTTC.

This clonotype was seen many times. V gene TRBV10-3 combines with J gene TRBJ2-3, with 7 bases aligning to TRBD1. The CDR3 runs 12 residues. Trimming at V came to 6 bases and at J to 8 bases, leaving 5 bases not matched to a gene. Germline CDR1 reads ENHRY; CDR2 reads SYGVKD. Here the CDR3 reads CAIRGTDRTQYF. In nucleotides, the CDR3 is TGTGCCATCAGGGGGACAGACCGTACGCAGTATTTT.

Ten or more counts support this clonotype. The rearrangement uses TRBV10-2 and TRBJ2-7; 7 nucleotides match TRBD1. There are 14 residues in the CDR3. V was clipped by 6 bases and J by 3 bases; unmatched bases: 8. Germline values: CDR1 WSHSY, CDR2 SAAADI. The chain's CDR3 is CASSLGGPGYEQYF. CDR3 DNA sequence: TGCGCCAGCAGCCTAGGGGGCCCTGGCTACGAGCAGTACTTC.

V is TRBV28 and J is TRBJ2-3; D remains ambiguous. Looked up from germline, CDR1 is MDHEN and CDR2 is SYDVKM. V was shortened by 1 base and J by 7 bases, with 12 bases between the two germline ends. The CDR3 loop spans 14 amino acids. The CDR3 nucleotides are TGTGCCAGCAGTTTATTAGGACCGCGGAATACGCAGTATTTT. Its translation: CASSLLGPRNTQYF. Complete variable domain (other parts from reference TRBV28 and TRBJ2-3): DVKVTQSSRYLVKRTGEKVFLECVQDMDHENMFWYRQDPGLGLRLIYFSYDVKMKEKGDIPEGYSVSREKKERFSLILESASTNQTSMYLCASSLLGPRNTQYFGPGTRLTVL.

This clonotype was detected only a few times. The chain employs TRBV29-1 and TRBJ2-2, with 7 bases that match TRBD1. V dropped 4 bases and J dropped 3; count of bases not matched to a gene: 8. The CDR3 is 15 residues long. Germline V gene sequence: CDR1 SQVTM, CDR2 ANQGSEA. The CDR3 loop is CSVGAGTVYTGELFF. The DNA for the CDR3 is TGCAGCGTTGGGGCAGGGACAGTATACACCGGGGAGCTGTTTTTT.

This clonotype was observed a few times. Germline is not matched at one junction end, which may reflect a read error. In nucleotides, the CDR3 is TGCGCCAGCACCTTGGGGGCGGCAACTAATGAAAAACTGTTTTTT. Encoded protein: CASTLGAATNEKLFF. V gene TRBV5-1 combines with J gene TRBJ1-4, with a weak D call TRBD1 (6 bases). Germline CDR1 SGHRS, CDR2 YFSETQ. The length of the CDR3 is 15 residues.

This clonotype was observed at least ten times. This sequence joins TRBV5-4 and TRBJ2-7, with D possibly being TRBD2 (7 bases). Deletions cut 1 base from V and 4 bases from J, with 12 bases between. This CDR3 spans 14 amino acids. Germline values: CDR1 SGHNT, CDR2 YYREEE (reference sequence). CDR3 in amino acids: CASSLRGRAYEQYF. CDR3 DNA sequence: TGTGCCAGCAGCTTGAGGGGGAGGGCATACGAGCAGTACTTC.

This clonotype has at least ten counts. The J gene is TRBJ1-6, the V gene TRBV27; D is undetermined. V shed 8 bases and J shed 3 bases, with 8 bases lying between them. The germline gives CDR1 MNHEY, CDR2 SMNVEV (reference sequence). The length of the CDR3 is 13 residues. CDR3 in amino acids: CASLRDYNSPLHF. CDR3 sequence (DNA): TGTGCCAGCCTCCGGGACTATAATTCACCCCTCCACTTT.

This chain joins TRBV12-3 or TRBV12-4 and TRBJ1-2; maybe TRBD1 (5 bases). The V and J ends lost 3 bases and 7 bases respectively, with 9 bases between them. CDR3 length equals 12 residues. This chain's CDR3 is CASSFYGAGYTF. Here the CDR3 DNA reads TGTGCCAGCAGTTTTTATGGGGCTGGCTACACCTTC.

This rearrangement joins TRBV3-1 to TRBJ2-1; 10 nucleotides align to TRBD2. This CDR3 spans 16 amino acids. V lost 0 bases, J lost 5 bases, and 4 bases stayed unmatched. Looked up from germline, CDR1 is LGHDT and CDR2 is YNNKEL (reference sequence). The CDR3 DNA sequence: TGTGCCAGCAGCCAAGAAGGGCTAGCGGGAGACAATGAGCAGTTCTTC. Translated: CASSQEGLAGDNEQFF.

This clonotype was observed at least ten times. The V call is TRBV18, the J call TRBJ2-3; TRBD1 might be the D (6 bases). V lost 3 bases and J lost 1, with 17 bases in between. The CDR3 runs 17 residues. Germline lookup yields CDR1 KGHSH and CDR2 LQKENI. Here the CDR3 reads CASSPSLTGRGTDTQYF. DNA of the CDR3: TGTGCCAGCTCACCTTCTTTGACAGGCAGGGGCACAGATACGCAGTATTTT.

This clonotype was detected many times. V is TRBV7-8 and J is TRBJ2-2; D may be TRBD2 (7 bases). Germline CDR1 reads SGHVS; CDR2 reads FQNEAQ. The CDR3 runs to 18 residues. Trimming shortened V by 5 bases and J by 4 bases, and 23 bases separated the two germline ends. The CDR3 nucleotides read TGTGCCAGCAGCCCCGCTTTCGGGGGGCGATTGGGCACCGGGGAGCTGTTTTTT. It specifies CASSPAFGGRLGTGELFF. The variable domain in full, completed from reference TRBV7-8 and TRBJ2-2, reads GAGVSQSPRYKVAKRGQDVALRCDPISGHVSLFWYQQALGQGPEFLTYFQNEAQLDKSGLPSDRFFAERPEGSVSTLKIQRTQQEDSAVYLCASSPAFGGRLGTGELFFGEGSRLTVL.

This clonotype was seen at least ten times. The rearrangement links TRBV13 to TRBJ2-3, with D possibly matching TRBD2 (6 bases). Looked up from germline, CDR1 is PRHDT and CDR2 is FYEKMQ (reference sequence). CDR3 length: 13 residues. Trimming took 11 bases from V and 7 from J, leaving 19 bases between them. The CDR3 bases are TGTGCCGCCCGAGGGAGCGGGCGGAATACGCAGTATTTT. Translated: CAARGSGRNTQYF. Together with reference TRBV13 and TRBJ2-3, the CDR3 gives the full variable domain: AAGVIQSPRHLIKEKRETATLKCYPIPRHDTVYWYQQGPGQDPQFLISFYEKMQSDKGSIPDRFSAQQFSDYHSELNMSSLELGDSALYFCAARGSGRNTQYFGPGTRLTVL.